This record covers a single TCR beta chain. What it binds is not known. The data originate from a study of OX40 agonist ivuxolimab in advanced cancers. On the study more broadly: Given to patients was ivuxolimab, an agonistic anti-OX40 (CD134) antibody. Dose-escalation patients were diagnosed with hepatocellular carcinoma, melanoma, renal cell cancer or head and neck cancer.

Germline V lookup: CDR1 LGHNA, CDR2 YSLEER. CDR3 length equals 15 residues. Trimming shortened V by 5 bases and J by 4 bases, and 18 bases separated the two germline ends. Overall study results and limits: By week 6 at 0.1 to 3.0 mg/kg, blood CD4+ and CD8+ T cells had expanded clonally.

This table comes from immunoSEQ multiplex PCR, and its TCRdb copy is limited to in-frame clones, with some not included. The sample comprises approximately 94,000 clones, roughly 90% of which are singletons, and 3.4% rests with the top ten. Sequencing was performed on CD4+ or CD8+ T cells sorted from blood, taken in a trial of the OX40 agonist ivuxolimab. This clonotype was obtained from an adult with an advanced solid tumor such as melanoma, head and neck, liver or kidney cancer. This chain joins TRBV4-3 and TRBJ2-7, with D possibly TRBD1 on 5 matching bases. The DNA for the CDR3 is TGCGCCAGCAGCGCCAGCCCTTACACAGGATACGAGCAGTACTTC. Its translation: CASSASPYTGYEQYF.